Listed below are T cell receptor beta chains from one sample, sequenced in a study of T cell responses to AZD1222 COVID-19 vaccine. Sequencing was performed with immunoSEQ multiplex PCR; in TCRdb, only in-frame clones are kept and a portion is missing. This sample yields approximately 130,000 clones, of which roughly 90% are seen a single time; approximately 6% belongs to the top ten. The material was peripheral blood, obtained 28 days after the second AZD1222 dose. All receptors derive from an adult who received the AZD1222 COVID-19 vaccine. The CDR3 runs from the conserved cysteine through the conserved F or W. D genes are given only for firm matches.

TRBV3-1/TRBV3-2	TRBJ1-2	20	.	CASSQDSRPLGGRANYGYTF
TRBV28	TRBJ1-2	15	TRBD1	CASSPGDREHYGYTF
TRBV25-1	TRBJ2-5	15	TRBD1	CASTRSSGGWETQYF
TRBV12-3/TRBV12-4	TRBJ1-1	13	.	CASSWGPNTEAFF
TRBV4-1	TRBJ1-2	16	.	CASSQDVMGANYGYTF
TRBV23-1	TRBJ1-5	11	.	CASPINQPQHF
TRBV7-9	TRBJ1-1	12	.	CASSATPDFGFF
TRBV7-9	TRBJ1-2	13	.	CASSWVGELGYTF
TRBV11-2	TRBJ2-6	16	TRBD1	CASSLQGAPGANVLTF
TRBV4-1	TRBJ2-7	15	TRBD2	CASSQGLAGTYEQYF
TRBV4-3	TRBJ1-2	12	.	CASSQHSYGYTF
TRBV2	TRBJ1-6	14	TRBD1	CASTGRTGGSPLHF
TRBV6-5	TRBJ2-7	14	.	CASKPAPDRYEQYF
TRBV2	TRBJ2-1	14	TRBD1	CASRGDRGVNEQFF
TRBV29-1	TRBJ2-7	12	.	CSAHTGSYEQYF
TRBV7-3	TRBJ2-3	14	TRBD2	CASRSGLAEVTQYF
TRBV2	TRBJ2-1	14	TRBD1	CASFHRDRVNEQFF
TRBV18	TRBJ1-4	15	.	CASSPDQGRNEKLFF
TRBV2	TRBJ1-2	11	.	CASSEVVGYTF
TRBV28	TRBJ1-2	17	.	CASSSSHSRGRRGGYTF
TRBV12-3/TRBV12-4	TRBJ1-2	12	.	CASRAYGEGYTF
TRBV12-3/TRBV12-4	TRBJ2-3	13	.	CASRGTSTDTQYF
TRBV5-1	TRBJ1-3	16	.	CASSLGDGAFGNTIYF